This TCR beta chain emerged from a study of radiation and T cells in renal cell carcinoma (dated by TCRdb to 2019 to 2021). Background for the entire study: A total of fewer than 55 samples underwent TCR beta sequencing, made up of approximately 26 tumors and about 27 peripheral blood samples. The final blood draw took place at 4 weeks after radiation, the same time as nephrectomy. A total of approximately 4 million unique CDR3 nucleotide sequences, encoding around 2.7 million unique CDR3 amino acid sequences, were found across all 50 or so samples. General conclusions and limits of the study: The single-armed trial design could not address effects of radiation dose or scheduling on the TCR repertoire. Tracking of blood repertoire dynamics stopped at approximately four weeks after treatment, with no follow-up past that point. Top tumor clonotypes rose in blood from baseline to 2 weeks post-radiation, then contracted by 4 weeks, suggesting transient expansion of tumor-resident clones. No pretreatment tumor biopsies were available, so the baseline intratumoral presence of clonotypes could not be determined.

Regarding this clone: Its specific antigen is unknown. One base away there is no much larger clone; base qualities are not given.

TCR beta libraries were generated from genomic DNA with the immunoSEQ kit, following the manufacturer's recommendations. To prepare the libraries, a first multiplex PCR with proprietary primers was run, followed by a second PCR that added unique barcodes, and a bead cleanup was done after each round. Each sample batch included a kit-provided positive control reaction and a negative control reaction. The final libraries underwent checking on an Agilent 4200 TapeStation D1000 ScreenTape, volumetric pooling, and quantification by qPCR. Sequencing was performed on an Illumina NextSeq500 with a MidOutput 150-cycle cartridge, and 156 Read1 and 15 Index1 cycles were run with kit custom primers. The pooled library was loaded at around 0.98 pM, with a roughly 20% PhiX control spiked in. Turning to the authors' computational methods: Vendor-processed data were analyzed in R, with a clonotype defined as all T cells sharing the same CDR3 nucleotide sequence. For clone abundance analyses, frequencies were normalized to the 10,000 most abundant clones per sample. Public T cell clones, which averaged fewer than five per sample, were excluded before analysis. An abundance difference of at least 32-fold between compartments was the criterion for calling clonotypes tumor-enriched or baseline blood-enriched. A beta-binomial differential abundance model was used to identify clonotypes that expanded or contracted between blood time points. Similarity between tumor and blood repertoires was quantified using the Baroni-Urbani and Buser coefficient, and groups were compared with two-tailed Wilcoxon tests in R. Drawn from immuneACCESS, this table holds only the in-frame rearrangements with V and J called that TCRdb kept. Clones are partly lost; checked studies trace under half to an unresolved V gene and leave the rest unexplained. The DNA was the basis for D and trimming; V, J and clone size are from that table. The sample profile shows 150,000 or so clones; 88% of them were found once. Approximately 11% of the sample is held by the ten biggest clonotypes.

The intended sense of this specimen's time point label: blood 4 weeks post-SBRT, at nephrectomy. The treatment or condition label corresponds to: 15 Gy SBRT to primary tumor, nephrectomy 4 weeks later. Samples came from a clinical trial, in which primary renal cell carcinomas received 15 Gy stereotactic body radiation therapy followed by nephrectomy 4 weeks later. To follow tumor-enriched clonotypes, serial peripheral blood was collected from radiation-treated patients at baseline and at 2 weeks and 4 weeks after SBRT. Renal cell carcinoma with clear cell pathology was present in all patients. Genomic DNA for TCR sequencing was prepared using the QIAamp DNA Blood Mini Kit (Qiagen). Samples were included in the analyses only if all quality control checks were passed. V and J are truncated by 3 bases and 10 bases respectively, leaving an intervening sequence of 18 bases. Including cysteine and phenylalanine, the CDR3 has 14 amino acids. The CDR3 DNA has 42 bases and is translated from base 1. CDR1 LNHNV and CDR2 YYDKDF were looked up in the germline V gene (reference sequence).

The rearrangement combines TRBV15 with TRBJ1-1; a weak D assignment points to TRBD1 (5 bases agree). This receptor was identified in a woman aged 45-65 years with renal cell carcinoma. The source was blood, collected from a patient whose treatment included radiotherapy and nephrectomy. DNA sequence: TGTGCCACCAGCAGCCCGGACACCGGTCGGGGAGCTTTCTTT. It specifies CATSSPDTGRGAFF.